One and the same sample provided the 11 T cell receptor beta chains below, sequenced in a study of Graves' ophthalmopathy and Graves' hyperthyroidism. Scientists amplified the TCR beta CDR3 regions from RNA transcripts. HTBI primers served in a first-round RT-PCR, which a second-round multiplex PCR followed. Via MiXCR, TCRdb re-called the multiplex PCR reads, giving one row per CDR3 protein. The table shows over a million distinct CDR3 sequences, with 35% to 40% occurring only once. Sequencing was performed on peripheral blood or thyroid tissue (not recorded which). These receptors all come from an adult man with Graves' hyperthyroidism.

This clonotype has more than one count but fewer than ten. V gene TRBV7-2 combines with J gene TRBJ1-2; D is undetermined. CDR3 length: 12 amino acids. Trimming shortened V by 4 bases and J by 8 bases, and 11 bases separated the two germline ends. From germline, CDR1 is SGHTA and CDR2 FQGNSA. CDR3 in DNA: TGTGCCAGCAGCTATTCCCCCTCGGGCTACACCTTC. Its translation is CASSYSPSGYTF.

This clonotype was recorded once. The chain carries TRBV19 and TRBJ2-7; D perhaps matches TRBD2 (6 bases). The CDR3 covers 15 residues. V shed 2 bases and J shed 6 bases, with 17 bases lying between them. CDR1 LNHDA and CDR2 SQIVND come from the germline V gene (reference sequence). The CDR3 bases are TGTGCCAGTAGTATAACCTGGGACTCCCTTTCCGAGCAGTACTTC. Encoded protein: CASSITWDSLSEQYF.

The CDR3 DNA reads as TGCGCCAGCTATCGGTCAGGGGCCGACTACGAGCAGTACTTC. The encoded protein is CASYRSGADYEQYF. The rearrangement joins TRBV10-1 to TRBJ2-7; D is possibly TRBD1 (6 bases). Per germline, CDR1 WNHNN and CDR2 SYGVQD (reference sequence). The CDR3 length is 14 residues. With 8 bases removed from V and 3 bases from J, the gap between germline ends came to 17 bases.

With respect to this clonotype: Possible read error: a much larger clone is one base away. This chain uses TRBV20-1 with TRBJ2-5; 7 bases align to TRBD2. The CDR3 consists of 15 residues. Germline loops: CDR1 DFQATT, CDR2 SNEGSKA (reference sequence). The CDR3 nucleotides are TGCAGTGCTATTCCGCCTAGCGGCCACCAAGAGGCCCAGTACTTC. Its translation is CSAIPPSGHQEAQYF.

This clonotype occurred many times. V usage is TRBV7-9 and J usage is TRBJ2-7, with D unclear. The germline V and J ends were trimmed by 1 base and 3 bases, with 10 bases remaining between them. Germline V gives CDR1 SEHNR, CDR2 FQNEAQ (reference sequence). The length of the CDR3 is 14 residues. CDR3 sequence reads: CASSLERGNYEQYF. CDR3 in DNA: TGTGCCAGCAGCTTAGAGAGAGGCAACTACGAGCAGTACTTC.

The rearrangement joins TRBV25-1 to TRBJ2-2; TRBD2 aligns across 13 bases. This CDR3 has 14 residues. Trimming took 5 bases from V and 10 from J; bases not matched to a gene: 4. Germline V gene lookup returns CDR1 MGHDK and CDR2 SYGVNS. Here the CDR3 DNA reads TGTGCCAGCAGTACTAGCGGGAGGGCCCAGGAGCTGTTTTTT. Translation gives CASSTSGRAQELFF.

This clonotype was counted between two and nine times. The chain recombines TRBV6-5 with TRBJ1-1; maybe TRBD1 (5 bases). The V gene lost 7 bases and the J gene lost 1 base, with 16 bases spanning the gap. The CDR3 covers 15 residues. The V gene's germline CDR1 is MNHEY and CDR2 SVGAGI. This CDR3 is CASKLPGLQNTEAFF. In DNA form, the CDR3 reads TGTGCCAGCAAGCTTCCGGGACTCCAGAACACTGAAGCTTTCTTT.

This clonotype was counted at least ten times. The rearrangement uses TRBV7-9 and TRBJ1-1, with a tentative D call TRBD1 (5 bases). CDR3 length: 16 amino acids. Between the trimmed V and J ends, which lost 5 bases and 5 bases, there was a span of 21 bases. Germline V gene sequence: CDR1 SEHNR, CDR2 FQNEAQ (reference sequence). The chain's CDR3 is CASSHPGRGRQTEAFF. The CDR3 DNA is TGTGCCAGCAGCCACCCTGGTAGGGGAAGGCAAACTGAAGCTTTCTTT.

A note on this clonotype: At one of its ends the junction is not consistent with the germline gene, which may arise from a read error. The chain has TRBV7-9 and TRBJ2-6; the match to TRBD1 covers 10 bases. This CDR3 spans 16 amino acids. CDR1 is SEHNR, CDR2 FQNEAQ, per germline (reference sequence). The CDR3 loop reads CASSQGGQGSSYVLTF. In nucleotides, the CDR3 is TGCGCCAGCAGCCAAGGGGGACAGGGGTCCTCCTACGTCCTGACTTTC.

This clonotype was seen many times. The chain links TRBV20-1 to TRBJ2-7; 8 nucleotides line up with TRBD2. The germline V gene has CDR1 DFQATT and CDR2 SNEGSKA (reference sequence). Unmatched junction bases numbered 7, after V lost 6 bases and J lost 3 bases. The CDR3 length is 13 residues. CDR3 sequence: CSATRSGGYEQYF. The DNA of the CDR3 is TGCAGTGCGACAAGAAGCGGGGGCTACGAGCAGTACTTC.

V is TRBV7-8 and J is TRBJ1-5; TRBD1 agrees at 9 bases. The CDR3 extends over 12 amino acids. J gave up 9 bases and V 5 bases, and 2 bases lay outside the gene matches. CDR1 SGHVS and CDR2 FQNEAQ come from the germline V gene. The CDR3 nucleotides read TGTGCCAGCAGCCAGGGACAGGGGCCCCAGCATTTT. Translated, it gives CASSQGQGPQHF.